This T cell receptor (beta chain) was observed in a study of T cell responses to AZD1222 COVID-19 vaccine. Notes on the study in general: Just a handful of AZD1222 recipients tested seropositive at baseline. Donors were largely white British and mainly female; clonal diversity was possibly underestimated.

Trimming took off 0 bases at V and 1 base at J, with 3 bases between the two ends. There are 14 residues in the CDR3. Germline CDR1 and CDR2: MRHNA and SNTAGT. Measured with immunoSEQ multiplex PCR; TCRdb has only the in-frame clones, and not every one. The table has 100,000 to 150,000 clones, around 90% seen once. Note on this clone: The antigen is unknown.

The TCR originated in an adult in good health. This chain connects TRBV6-4 to TRBJ2-2; no definite D call. The sequencing here drew on peripheral blood, taken on day 0 of MenACWY control vaccination. As DNA, the CDR3 is TGTGCCAGCAGTGACTCGGAGAACACCGGGGAGCTGTTTTTT. This translates into CASSDSENTGELFF.